This T cell receptor beta chain appears in the sequencing data of a study of blood T cells in healthy people across ages. This clonotype was seen a handful of times. Trimming removed 1 base at V and 0 bases at J, with 9 bases between. The germline V gene encodes CDR1 LGHDT and CDR2 YNNKEL (reference sequence). The CDR3 is 15 amino acids. The use of a sample-barcoded 5' primer and a J-beta primer mix characterized a second PCR of roughly 7 to 11 cycles. Individual samples furnished no less than 2.5 million CDR3-containing paired-end reads apiece. Via MiXCR, TCRdb re-called the 5' RACE reads, giving one row per CDR3 protein. The sample has roughly 1.6 million distinct CDR3 sequences, roughly 30% seen once; the top ten hold over 9%.

The receptor's source is a woman under 40 in good health. The specimen sequenced was blood. The chain recombines TRBV3-1 with TRBJ1-2; D is unresolved. CDR3 sequence: CASSQGGPPNYGYTF. The CDR3, as DNA: TGTGCCAGCAGCCAAGGAGGCCCCCCTAACTATGGCTACACCTTC.